The subject of this entry is one TCR beta chain. Only in-frame clones appear in the TCRdb table, and some are missing; sequencing was by immunoSEQ multiplex PCR. The sample gives some 160,000 clones, about 83% of which show up once; around 2.7% is in the top ten. The entry originates in a study of blood T cell repertoires in COVID-19. The CDR3 is made up of 15 amino acids. Germline CDR1 is MNHEY and CDR2 is SVGEGT. With 4 bases clipped from V and 0 bases from J, the junction kept 4 bases outside the gene matches. V and J are TRBV6-2 or TRBV6-3 and TRBJ2-3, with 7 bases matching TRBD2. This sequence was found in a woman aged 80 or over with COVID-19, enrolled during active disease. Source material: peripheral blood. The CDR3 region is CASSSSGTSTDTQYF. CDR3 sequence (DNA): TGTGCCAGCAGTTCTAGCGGCACAAGCACAGATACGCAGTATTTT.